Listed below are T cell receptor beta chains from one sample, sequenced in a study of cytomegalovirus exposure and HLA in healthy donors. Produced via immunoSEQ multiplex PCR; TCRdb's table is partial and in-frame only. The data hold about 120,000 clones, with 75% to 85% observed a single time. Sample: PBMCs. All receptors derive from a man under 40 in good health and CMV-seronegative. Each CDR3 is given with its conserved first and last residue. Each record gives: D gene, J gene, clone size, V gene, CDR3 protein, CDR3 DNA. D genes are given only for firm matches. For some rows the clone size is stated as once, few or many, or as a class when expanded; others skip it.

d_call: NA; j_call: TRBJ1-1; clone_size: NA; v_call: TRBV5-1; cdr3_aa: CASSLVSGDMNTEAFF; cdr3_nt: TGCGCCAGCAGCTTGGTGTCAGGGGACATGAACACTGAAGCTTTCTTT
d_call: TRBD1; j_call: TRBJ2-5; clone_size: NA; v_call: TRBV10-3; cdr3_aa: CAISDAGTGGTQYF; cdr3_nt: TGTGCCATCAGTGACGCCGGGACAGGGGGGACCCAGTACTTC
d_call: NA; j_call: TRBJ1-2; clone_size: NA; v_call: TRBV11-3; cdr3_aa: CASSSGVQGHYYGYTF; cdr3_nt: TGTGCCAGCAGTTCAGGGGTGCAGGGGCACTACTATGGCTACACCTTC
d_call: TRBD2; j_call: TRBJ2-1; clone_size: NA; v_call: TRBV5-6; cdr3_aa: CASSFRLAGHEQFF; cdr3_nt: TGTGCCAGCAGCTTCAGACTAGCGGGACATGAGCAGTTCTTC
d_call: TRBD1; j_call: TRBJ2-7; clone_size: NA; v_call: TRBV29-1; cdr3_aa: CSAVDRAGYEQYF; cdr3_nt: TGCAGCGCCGTTGACAGGGCGGGCTACGAGCAGTACTTC
d_call: TRBD1; j_call: TRBJ1-4; clone_size: NA; v_call: TRBV12-5; cdr3_aa: CASGLGQGGTNEKLFF; cdr3_nt: TGTGCTAGTGGTTTGGGACAGGGAGGAACTAATGAAAAACTGTTTTTT
d_call: TRBD1; j_call: TRBJ2-5; clone_size: NA; v_call: TRBV7-3; cdr3_aa: CARVWNRDRQETQYF; cdr3_nt: TGTGCCAGGGTATGGAATAGGGACAGACAAGAGACCCAGTACTTC
d_call: NA; j_call: TRBJ1-1; clone_size: few; v_call: TRBV7-6; cdr3_aa: CASSSPGTEAFF; cdr3_nt: TGTGCCAGCAGCTCCCCAGGTACTGAAGCTTTCTTT
d_call: NA; j_call: TRBJ2-7; clone_size: NA; v_call: TRBV18; cdr3_aa: CASSPPNIPYEQYF; cdr3_nt: TGTGCCAGCTCACCACCGAACATCCCCTACGAGCAGTACTTC
d_call: TRBD2; j_call: TRBJ2-1; clone_size: NA; v_call: TRBV4-1; cdr3_aa: CASSQGGGPSGRAFEQFF; cdr3_nt: TGCGCCAGCAGCCAAGGGGGCGGTCCTAGCGGGAGGGCCTTTGAGCAGTTCTTC
d_call: NA; j_call: TRBJ2-7; clone_size: NA; v_call: TRBV27; cdr3_aa: CSSEAGSYEQYF; cdr3_nt: TGTTCCAGCGAAGCGGGTTCCTACGAGCAGTACTTC
d_call: NA; j_call: TRBJ1-1; clone_size: few; v_call: TRBV6-4; cdr3_aa: CASSVSGDITEAFF; cdr3_nt: TGTGCCAGCAGTGTGTCAGGGGACATCACTGAAGCTTTCTTT
d_call: TRBD1; j_call: TRBJ1-2; clone_size: NA; v_call: TRBV5-6; cdr3_aa: CASSLEGTGYGYTF; cdr3_nt: TGTGCCAGCAGCTTGGAGGGGACAGGGTATGGCTACACCTTC
d_call: TRBD2; j_call: TRBJ2-7; clone_size: NA; v_call: TRBV28; cdr3_aa: CASSRLAVHGEQYF; cdr3_nt: TGTGCCAGCAGCCGACTAGCGGTCCATGGAGAGCAGTACTTC
d_call: NA; j_call: TRBJ2-7; clone_size: NA; v_call: TRBV19; cdr3_aa: CAAGETGTTGQYF; cdr3_nt: TGTGCCGCAGGGGAAACAGGTACCACGGGGCAGTACTTC
d_call: NA; j_call: TRBJ2-5; clone_size: NA; v_call: TRBV7-9; cdr3_aa: CASSQTLGTSEETQYF; cdr3_nt: TGTGCCAGCAGCCAAACCCTCGGGACTTCTGAAGAGACCCAGTACTTC
d_call: TRBD2; j_call: TRBJ2-3; clone_size: NA; v_call: TRBV18; cdr3_aa: CASSPLAGVVDTQYF; cdr3_nt: TGTGCCAGCTCACCCTTAGCGGGAGTAGTGGATACGCAGTATTTT
d_call: NA; j_call: TRBJ2-3; clone_size: once; v_call: TRBV7-3; cdr3_aa: CASSLQGLASTDTQYF; cdr3_nt: TGTGCCAGCAGCTTGCAGGGACTGGCAAGCACAGATACGCAGTATTTT
d_call: TRBD1; j_call: TRBJ1-5; clone_size: NA; v_call: TRBV19; cdr3_aa: CASNGGTGIGFSNQPQHF; cdr3_nt: TGTGCCAGTAATGGAGGGACAGGGATAGGTTTTAGCAATCAGCCCCAGCATTTT
d_call: TRBD1; j_call: TRBJ2-2; clone_size: NA; v_call: TRBV28; cdr3_aa: CAIPSSRTGLGFTGELFF; cdr3_nt: TGTGCCATCCCCTCCTCCCGGACAGGGCTGGGATTCACCGGGGAGCTGTTTTTT
d_call: TRBD1; j_call: TRBJ2-1; clone_size: NA; v_call: TRBV19; cdr3_aa: CASSRDRAEIKCEQFF; cdr3_nt: TGTGCCAGTAGCCGGGACAGGGCCGAAATCAAGTGTGAGCAGTTCTTC
d_call: NA; j_call: TRBJ2-5; clone_size: NA; v_call: TRBV7-9; cdr3_aa: CASSVSSVKMETQYF; cdr3_nt: TGTGCCAGCAGCGTTAGCAGCGTGAAAATGGAGACCCAGTACTTC
d_call: NA; j_call: TRBJ2-7; clone_size: NA; v_call: TRBV15; cdr3_aa: CATSRDVQYEQYF; cdr3_nt: TGTGCCACCAGCAGAGACGTACAATACGAGCAGTACTTC
d_call: TRBD2; j_call: TRBJ2-2; clone_size: NA; v_call: TRBV7-9; cdr3_aa: CASSPPWEGWTGELFF; cdr3_nt: TGTGCCAGCAGCCCCCCCTGGGAGGGATGGACCGGGGAGCTGTTTTTT
d_call: TRBD2; j_call: TRBJ2-1; clone_size: NA; v_call: TRBV19; cdr3_aa: CASSKGLAGGPMNNEQFF; cdr3_nt: TGTGCCAGTAGTAAGGGACTAGCGGGAGGGCCGATGAACAATGAGCAGTTCTTC
d_call: TRBD2; j_call: TRBJ2-2; clone_size: once; v_call: TRBV9; cdr3_aa: CASSQRAGGPSTGELFF; cdr3_nt: TGTGCCAGCAGCCAGAGGGCGGGAGGGCCGTCCACCGGGGAGCTGTTTTTT
d_call: NA; j_call: TRBJ1-2; clone_size: NA; v_call: TRBV7-2; cdr3_aa: CASSLVGNYGYTF; cdr3_nt: TGTGCCAGCAGCTTAGTCGGTAACTATGGCTACACCTTC
d_call: TRBD1; j_call: TRBJ1-5; clone_size: NA; v_call: TRBV6-9; cdr3_aa: CASSLRTGGDQPQHF; cdr3_nt: TGTGCCAGCAGTCTTAGGACAGGGGGTGATCAGCCCCAGCATTTT
d_call: TRBD2; j_call: TRBJ2-5; clone_size: NA; v_call: TRBV28; cdr3_aa: CASSGLGSGKETQYF; cdr3_nt: TGTGCCAGCAGTGGGCTGGGTAGCGGGAAAGAGACCCAGTACTTC
d_call: TRBD2; j_call: TRBJ2-7; clone_size: NA; v_call: TRBV5-4; cdr3_aa: CASSLGASGYEQYF; cdr3_nt: TGTGCCAGCAGCTTGGGGGCTAGCGGCTACGAGCAGTACTTC
d_call: NA; j_call: TRBJ1-5; clone_size: NA; v_call: TRBV10-2; cdr3_aa: CASSEQGYQPQNF; cdr3_nt: TGCGCCAGCAGTGAACAGGGTTATCAGCCCCAGAATTTT
d_call: TRBD1; j_call: TRBJ1-1; clone_size: few; v_call: TRBV4-1; cdr3_aa: CASSQTGVTEAFF; cdr3_nt: TGCGCCAGCAGCCAAACAGGGGTCACTGAAGCTTTCTTT
d_call: TRBD1; j_call: TRBJ1-2; clone_size: once; v_call: TRBV7-2; cdr3_aa: CASSSRIRDRGSGYTF; cdr3_nt: TGTGCCAGCAGCTCGAGAATCCGGGACAGGGGATCTGGCTACACCTTC
d_call: NA; j_call: TRBJ2-2; clone_size: NA; v_call: TRBV6-5; cdr3_aa: CASSYLAGELFF; cdr3_nt: TGTGCCAGCAGTTACCTCGCCGGGGAGCTGTTTTTT
d_call: TRBD1; j_call: TRBJ1-1; clone_size: NA; v_call: TRBV28; cdr3_aa: CASSQGGITEAFF; cdr3_nt: TGTGCCAGCAGTCAAGGGGGCATAACTGAAGCTTTCTTT
d_call: TRBD2; j_call: TRBJ2-7; clone_size: NA; v_call: TRBV7-9; cdr3_aa: CASSRGTSGIWSYEQYF; cdr3_nt: TGTGCCAGCAGCCGAGGGACTAGCGGCATCTGGTCCTACGAGCAGTACTTC
d_call: NA; j_call: TRBJ1-2; clone_size: NA; v_call: TRBV6-1; cdr3_aa: CASSYDRNYGYTF; cdr3_nt: TGTGCCAGCAGCTACGACAGAAACTATGGCTACACCTTC
d_call: NA; j_call: TRBJ1-5; clone_size: NA; v_call: TRBV7-8; cdr3_aa: CASSLIGGRSNQPQHF; cdr3_nt: TGTGCCAGCAGCTTAATTGGAGGGCGCAGCAATCAGCCCCAGCATTTT
d_call: TRBD1; j_call: TRBJ1-3; clone_size: NA; v_call: TRBV7-2; cdr3_aa: CASSQGTASGNTIYF; cdr3_nt: TGTGCCAGCAGCCAAGGGACAGCTTCTGGAAACACCATATATTTT
d_call: TRBD1; j_call: TRBJ1-2; clone_size: NA; v_call: TRBV14; cdr3_aa: CASSNRGGYGYTF; cdr3_nt: TGTGCCAGCAGCAACAGGGGTGGCTATGGCTACACCTTC